Below, 14 T cell receptor beta chains from the same sample are listed, as sequenced in a study of blood T cell repertoires in COVID-19. TCRdb's table, derived via immunoSEQ multiplex PCR, lists solely in-frame clones and lacks some. The table has around 210,000 clones, 85% to 90% seen once; the top ten hold 1.5%. The specimen sequenced was peripheral blood. Receptors were obtained from a young man with active or convalescent COVID-19.

Only one count was recorded for this clone. This may be a read error, as it is one base from a much larger clone. This chain joins TRBV5-5 and TRBJ1-1; 8 bases are shared with TRBD1. V lost 0 bases, J lost 5 bases, and 3 bases stayed unmatched. CDR1 SGHKS and CDR2 YYEKEE come from the germline V gene (reference sequence). This CDR3 has 14 amino acids. CDR3 sequence: CASSLGQGITEAFF. The CDR3 coding sequence is TGTGCCAGCAGCTTGGGACAGGGGATTACTGAAGCTTTCTTT.

This chain connects TRBV25-1 to TRBJ2-7; D possibly corresponds to TRBD2 (5 bases). Trimming left V 3 bases short and J 1 base short, with 7 bases between. Germline CDR1 is MGHDK and CDR2 is SYGVNS. CDR3 length equals 13 residues. CDR3 sequence (DNA): TGTGCCAGCAGTGAGGCGGGTTCCTACGAGCAGTACTTC. Translating it yields CASSEAGSYEQYF.

V and J are TRBV9 and TRBJ2-7, with D possibly TRBD2 on 6 matching bases. The CDR3 covers 15 residues. Trimming cost V 4 bases and J 6 bases, with 20 bases left between them. Looked up from germline, CDR1 is SGDLS and CDR2 is YYNGEE. This CDR3 is CASSPGGAYIVEQYF. The CDR3 coding sequence is TGTGCCAGCAGCCCCGGGGGAGCGTACATAGTCGAGCAGTACTTC. Complete variable domain (other parts from reference TRBV9 and TRBJ2-7): DSGVTQTPKHLITATGQRVTLRCSPRSGDLSVYWYQQSLDQGLQFLIQYYNGEERAKGNILERFSAQQFPDLHSELNLSSLELGDSALYFCASSPGGAYIVEQYFGPGTRLTVT.

The V and J genes are TRBV2 and TRBJ1-1, with D possibly TRBD1 on 5 matching bases. The CDR3 has 13 amino acids. V was trimmed by 4 bases and J by 6 bases, leaving 12 bases between them. CDR1 SNHLY and CDR2 FYNNEI come from the germline V gene. The CDR3 coding sequence is TGTGCCAGCAGTGGCGATGGCAGGGCTGAAGCTTTCTTT. Protein: CASSGDGRAEAFF. The full variable domain, completed using reference TRBV2 and TRBJ1-1, is EPEVTQTPSHQVTQMGQEVILRCVPISNHLYFYWYRQILGQKVEFLVSFYNNEISEKSEIFDDQFSVERPDGSNFTLKIRSTKLEDSAMYFCASSGDGRAEAFFGQGTRLTVV.

There are a few counts of this clone. The chain uses TRBV19 and TRBJ1-5, with a possible D match to TRBD1 (6 bases). The CDR3 consists of 16 residues. With 5 bases removed from V and 1 base from J, the gap between germline ends came to 15 bases. The germline V gene has CDR1 LNHDA and CDR2 SQIVND (reference sequence). This chain's CDR3 is CASSPRGGSSNQPQHF. The CDR3 bases are TGTGCCAGTAGTCCAAGGGGGGGGTCGAGCAATCAGCCCCAGCATTTT. The variable domain in full, with the rest retrieved from reference TRBV19 and TRBJ1-5, is DGGITQSPKYLFRKEGQNVTLSCEQNLNHDAMYWYRQDPGQGLRLIYYSQIVNDFQKGDIAEGYSVSREKKESFPLTVTSAQKNPTAFYLCASSPRGGSSNQPQHFGDGTRLSIL.

The genes are TRBV4-1 and TRBJ2-7, with TRBD1 matching over 9 bases. This CDR3 region has 16 residues. Germline V CDR1 and CDR2: MGHRA, YSYEKL. V trimming: 0 bases; J trimming: 6 bases; junction bases outside the gene matches: 9. CDR3 region: CASSQEKGTGNREQYF. CDR3 DNA: TGCGCCAGCAGCCAAGAAAAAGGGACAGGGAATCGCGAGCAGTACTTC.

The chain combines TRBV11-2 with TRBJ1-6; D may be TRBD1 (6 bases). Trimming removed 5 bases from V and 7 bases from J, with 15 bases in between. The germline gives CDR1 SGHAT, CDR2 FQNNGV. The CDR3 has 15 residues. CDR3 nucleotide sequence: TGTGCCAGCAGCCCCCGGGACAAGCAAAATTCACCCCTCCACTTT. Translating gives CASSPRDKQNSPLHF.

The chain employs TRBV7-8 and TRBJ1-2; 7 bases map to TRBD1. V gave up 4 bases and J gave up 3 bases; unmatched junction bases: 5. Per germline, CDR1 SGHVS and CDR2 FQNEAQ. The CDR3 consists of 14 residues. CDR3 in amino acids: CASSSLRGDYGYTF. The CDR3 bases are TGTGCCAGCAGCTCCCTCAGGGGGGACTATGGCTACACCTTC. Filled out from reference TRBV7-8 and TRBJ1-2, the complete variable domain reads GAGVSQSPRYKVAKRGQDVALRCDPISGHVSLFWYQQALGQGPEFLTYFQNEAQLDKSGLPSDRFFAERPEGSVSTLKIQRTQQEDSAVYLCASSSLRGDYGYTFGSGTRLTVV.

The J gene is TRBJ1-2, the V gene TRBV10-3, with D possibly being TRBD1 (6 bases). Germline V gives CDR1 ENHRY, CDR2 SYGVKD. There are 15 residues in the CDR3. V dropped 4 bases and J dropped 2 bases, with 14 bases sitting between them. DNA of the CDR3: TGTGCCATCAGTGGGGGGCAGGATCAAAACTATGGCTACACCTTC. Protein product: CAISGGQDQNYGYTF.

The gene calls are TRBV28 and TRBJ1-4, with TRBD1 as a possible D gene (5 bases). The germline gives CDR1 MDHEN, CDR2 SYDVKM. With 2 bases removed from V and 1 base from J, the gap between germline ends came to 11 bases. The CDR3 has 16 amino acids. The CDR3: CASSLAGRRTNEKLFF. CDR3 bases: TGTGCCAGCAGTTTAGCAGGGAGGCGAACTAATGAAAAACTGTTTTTT.

The rearrangement joins TRBV4-3 to TRBJ1-6; possibly TRBD1 for D (5 bases). Per germline, CDR1 LGHNA and CDR2 YSLEER. The V gene lost 0 bases and the J gene lost 7 bases, with 13 bases spanning the gap. The CDR3 has 16 amino acids. CDR3 sequence: CASSQDRSRGNSPLHF. The CDR3 region has the DNA TGCGCCAGCAGCCAAGATCGTAGTAGGGGCAATTCACCCCTCCACTTT.

The genes are TRBV11-2 and TRBJ2-7; unclear D gene. The CDR3 has 11 amino acids. The ends were cut back, 5 bases at V and 2 bases at J, with 4 bases in the middle. Germline V CDR1 and CDR2: SGHAT, FQNNGV. The CDR3 DNA follows: TGTGCCAGCAGCACAACCTACGAGCAGTACTTC. Translated, it gives CASSTTYEQYF.

This sequence joins TRBV7-9 and TRBJ1-4; 7 bases are a match to TRBD1. Germline loops: CDR1 SEHNR, CDR2 FQNEAQ (reference sequence). The CDR3 loop spans 13 amino acids. The V segment lost 7 bases and the J segment 7 bases; nucleotides outside the gene matches: 6. The chain's CDR3 is CASKGALGEKLFF. The CDR3 DNA reads TGTGCCAGCAAGGGGGCCCTTGGTGAAAAACTGTTTTTT.

CDR3 region: CASSLTLPGYYGYTF. Here the CDR3 DNA reads TGTGCCAGCAGTTTGACCCTCCCAGGGTACTATGGCTACACCTTC. The rearrangement uses TRBV27 and TRBJ1-2; possibly TRBD1 for D (5 bases). CDR1 is MNHEY and CDR2 is SMNVEV in the germline V gene (reference sequence). Deletions cut 3 bases from V and 3 bases from J, with 14 bases between. The CDR3 length is 15 residues.